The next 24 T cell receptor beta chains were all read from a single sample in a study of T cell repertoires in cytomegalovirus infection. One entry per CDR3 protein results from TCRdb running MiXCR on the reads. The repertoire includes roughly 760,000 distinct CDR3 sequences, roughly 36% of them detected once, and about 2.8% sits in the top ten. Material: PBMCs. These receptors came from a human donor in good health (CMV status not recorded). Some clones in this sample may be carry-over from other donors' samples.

For the CDR3, the DNA is TGTGCCAGCAGTTTAGCGGTCCGGGGCATCGCGGTCATGAACACTGAAGCTTTCTTT. Translated: CASSLAVRGIAVMNTEAFF. The J gene is TRBJ1-1, the V gene TRBV12-3 or TRBV12-4, with D tentatively TRBD1 (5 bases). The CDR3 sequence is 19 residues long. With 0 bases removed from V and 0 bases from J, the gap between germline ends came to 20 bases.

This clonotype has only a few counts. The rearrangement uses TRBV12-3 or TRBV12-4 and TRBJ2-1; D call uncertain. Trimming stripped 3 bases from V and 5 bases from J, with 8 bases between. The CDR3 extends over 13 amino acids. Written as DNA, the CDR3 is TGTGCCAGCAGTTTTTCCAGCCACAATGAGCAGTTCTTC. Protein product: CASSFSSHNEQFF.

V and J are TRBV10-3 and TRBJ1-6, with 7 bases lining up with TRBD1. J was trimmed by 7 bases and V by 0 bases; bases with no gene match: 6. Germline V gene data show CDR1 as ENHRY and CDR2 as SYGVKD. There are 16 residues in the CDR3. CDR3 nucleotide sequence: TGTGCCATCAGTGAGTCATCTTCACAGGGGAATTCACCCCTCCACTTT. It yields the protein CAISESSSQGNSPLHF.

The CDR3 protein is CASRDGTFGSYNEQFF. CDR3 DNA sequence: TGTGCCAGCAGGGACGGGACTTTTGGCTCCTACAATGAGCAGTTCTTC. The chain links TRBV7-8 to TRBJ2-1; maybe TRBD2 (6 bases). V lost 6 bases, J lost 0 bases, and 15 bases lay in between. The CDR3 length is 16 residues. Germline values: CDR1 SGHVS, CDR2 FQNEAQ.

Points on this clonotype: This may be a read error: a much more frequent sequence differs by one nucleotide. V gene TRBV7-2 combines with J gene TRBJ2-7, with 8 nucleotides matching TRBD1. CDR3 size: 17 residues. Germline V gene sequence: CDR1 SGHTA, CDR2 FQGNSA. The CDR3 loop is CASSLAAIGTGDHDQYF. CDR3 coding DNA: TGTGCCAGCAGCTTAGCGGCCATCGGGACAGGCGATCACGATCAGTACTTC.

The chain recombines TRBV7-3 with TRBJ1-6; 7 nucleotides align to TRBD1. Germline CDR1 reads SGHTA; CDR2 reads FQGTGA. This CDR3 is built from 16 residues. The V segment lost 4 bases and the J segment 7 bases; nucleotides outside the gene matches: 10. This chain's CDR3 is CASSYLTGTENSPLHF. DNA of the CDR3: TGTGCCAGCAGCTATCTCACCGGGACAGAGAATTCACCCCTCCACTTT.

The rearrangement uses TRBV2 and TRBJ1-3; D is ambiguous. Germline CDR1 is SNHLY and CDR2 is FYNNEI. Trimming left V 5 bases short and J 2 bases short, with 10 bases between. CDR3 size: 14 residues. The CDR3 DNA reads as TGTGCCAGCAGTATGGCAGGTCCTGGAAACACCATATATTTT. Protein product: CASSMAGPGNTIYF. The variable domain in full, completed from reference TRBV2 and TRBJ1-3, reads EPEVTQTPSHQVTQMGQEVILRCVPISNHLYFYWYRQILGQKVEFLVSFYNNEISEKSEIFDDQFSVERPDGSNFTLKIRSTKLEDSAMYFCASSMAGPGNTIYFGEGSWLTVV.

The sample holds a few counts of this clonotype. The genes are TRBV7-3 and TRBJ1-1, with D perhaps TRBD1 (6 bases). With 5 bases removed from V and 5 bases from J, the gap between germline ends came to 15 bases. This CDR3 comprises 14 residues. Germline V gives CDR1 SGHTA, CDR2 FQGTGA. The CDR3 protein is CASSVPGGQTEAFF. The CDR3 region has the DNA TGTGCCAGCAGCGTCCCGGGGGGGCAGACTGAAGCTTTCTTT.

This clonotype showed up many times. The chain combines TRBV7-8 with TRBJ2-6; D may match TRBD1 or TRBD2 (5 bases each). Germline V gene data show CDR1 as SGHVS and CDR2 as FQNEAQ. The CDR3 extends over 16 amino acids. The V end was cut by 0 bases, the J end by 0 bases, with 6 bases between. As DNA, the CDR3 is TGTGCCAGCAGCTTAGCCGGGGCCTCTGGGGCCAACGTCCTGACTTTC. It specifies CASSLAGASGANVLTF.

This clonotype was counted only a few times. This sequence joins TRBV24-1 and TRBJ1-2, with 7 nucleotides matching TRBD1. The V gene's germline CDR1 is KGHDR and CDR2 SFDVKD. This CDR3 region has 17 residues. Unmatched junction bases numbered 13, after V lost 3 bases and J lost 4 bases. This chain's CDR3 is CATSDRTTGRLGYGYTF. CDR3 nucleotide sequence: TGTGCCACCAGTGATCGAACGACAGGGCGCCTCGGCTATGGCTACACCTTC.

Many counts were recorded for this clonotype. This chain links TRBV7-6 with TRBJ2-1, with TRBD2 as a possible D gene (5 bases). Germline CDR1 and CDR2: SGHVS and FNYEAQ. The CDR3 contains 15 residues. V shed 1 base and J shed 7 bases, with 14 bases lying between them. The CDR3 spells CASSLGTVTGNEQFF. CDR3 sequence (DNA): TGTGCCAGCAGCTTAGGGACCGTGACGGGAAATGAGCAGTTCTTC.

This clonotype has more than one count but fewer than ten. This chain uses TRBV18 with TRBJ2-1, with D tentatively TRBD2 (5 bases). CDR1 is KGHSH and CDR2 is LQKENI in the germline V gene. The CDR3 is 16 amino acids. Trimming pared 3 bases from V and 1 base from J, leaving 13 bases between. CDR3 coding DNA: TGTGCCAGCTCACCCGGAGTGGGAGCTTCCTACAATGAGCAGTTCTTC. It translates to CASSPGVGASYNEQFF.

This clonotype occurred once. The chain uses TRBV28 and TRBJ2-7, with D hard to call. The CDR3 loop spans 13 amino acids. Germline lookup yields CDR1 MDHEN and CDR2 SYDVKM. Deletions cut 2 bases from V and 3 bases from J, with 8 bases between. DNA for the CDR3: TGTGCCAGCAGTTTACCAACCCTCTACGAGCAGTACTTC. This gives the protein CASSLPTLYEQYF.

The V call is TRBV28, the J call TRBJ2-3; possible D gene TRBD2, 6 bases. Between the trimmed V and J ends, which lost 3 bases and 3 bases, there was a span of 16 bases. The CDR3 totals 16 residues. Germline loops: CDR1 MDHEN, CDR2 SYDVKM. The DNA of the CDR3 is TGTGCCAGCAGTTTTTTGGTCGGGGGTGAAACAGATACGCAGTATTTT. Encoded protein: CASSFLVGGETDTQYF.

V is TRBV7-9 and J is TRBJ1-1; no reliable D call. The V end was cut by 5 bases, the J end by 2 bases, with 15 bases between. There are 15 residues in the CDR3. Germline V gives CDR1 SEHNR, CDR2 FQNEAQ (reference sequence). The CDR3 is CASSPTLDTNTEAFF. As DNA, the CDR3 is TGTGCCAGCAGCCCAACCCTAGACACCAACACTGAAGCTTTCTTT.

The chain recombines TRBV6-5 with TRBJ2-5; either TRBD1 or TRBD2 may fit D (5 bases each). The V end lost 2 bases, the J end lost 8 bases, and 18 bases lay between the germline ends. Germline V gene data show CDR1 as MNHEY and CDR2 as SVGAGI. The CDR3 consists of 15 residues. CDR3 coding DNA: TGTGCCAGCAGTTACATAGGGGAGAATCGTGATACCCAGTACTTC. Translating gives CASSYIGENRDTQYF.

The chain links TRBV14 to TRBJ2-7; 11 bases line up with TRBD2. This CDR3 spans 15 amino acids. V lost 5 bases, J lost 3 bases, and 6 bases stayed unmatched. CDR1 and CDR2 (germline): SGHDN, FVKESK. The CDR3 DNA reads TGTGCCAGCAGCTTTACTAGCGGGAGTGTCTACGAGCAGTACTTC. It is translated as CASSFTSGSVYEQYF.

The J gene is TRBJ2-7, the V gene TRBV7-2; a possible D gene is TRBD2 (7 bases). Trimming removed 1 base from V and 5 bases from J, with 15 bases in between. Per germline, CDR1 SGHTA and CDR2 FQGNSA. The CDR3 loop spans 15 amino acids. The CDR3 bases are TGTGCCAGCAGCTTAGACGGGGGCGGGGGCAACGAGCAGTACTTC. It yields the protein CASSLDGGGGNEQYF.

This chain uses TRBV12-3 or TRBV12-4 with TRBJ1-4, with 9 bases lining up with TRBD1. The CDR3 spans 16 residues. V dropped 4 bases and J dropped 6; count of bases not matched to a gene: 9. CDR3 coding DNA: TGTGCCAGCAGTTCCGAACAGGGGGCGGTGGATGAAAAACTGTTTTTT. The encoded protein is CASSSEQGAVDEKLFF.

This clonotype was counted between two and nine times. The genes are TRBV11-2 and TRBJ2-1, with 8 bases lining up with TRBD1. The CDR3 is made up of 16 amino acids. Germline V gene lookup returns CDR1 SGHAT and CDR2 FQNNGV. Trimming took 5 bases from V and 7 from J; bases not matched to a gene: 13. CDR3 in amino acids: CASSPPRDRRLNEQFF. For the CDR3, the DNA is TGTGCCAGCAGCCCGCCCCGGGACAGGCGGTTAAATGAGCAGTTCTTC.

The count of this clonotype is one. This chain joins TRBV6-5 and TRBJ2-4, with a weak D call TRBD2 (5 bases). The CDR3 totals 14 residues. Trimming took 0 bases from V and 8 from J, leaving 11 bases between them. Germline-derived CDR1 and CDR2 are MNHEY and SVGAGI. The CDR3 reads CASSYSSEVDIQYF. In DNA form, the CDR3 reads TGTGCCAGCAGTTACTCTTCGGAGGTAGACATTCAGTACTTC.

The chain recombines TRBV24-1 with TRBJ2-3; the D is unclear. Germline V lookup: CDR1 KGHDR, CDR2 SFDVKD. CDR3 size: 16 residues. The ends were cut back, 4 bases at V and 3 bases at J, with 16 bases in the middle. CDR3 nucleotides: TGTGCCACCAGTGACCCGGACCCTCCCCGGACAGATACGCAGTATTTT. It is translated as CATSDPDPPRTDTQYF.

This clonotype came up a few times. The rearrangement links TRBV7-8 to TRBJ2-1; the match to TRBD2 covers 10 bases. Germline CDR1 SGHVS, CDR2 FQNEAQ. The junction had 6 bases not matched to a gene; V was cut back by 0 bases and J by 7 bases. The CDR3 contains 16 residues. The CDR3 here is CASSLALSGGINEQFF. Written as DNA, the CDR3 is TGTGCCAGCAGCTTAGCACTTAGCGGGGGGATAAATGAGCAGTTCTTC.

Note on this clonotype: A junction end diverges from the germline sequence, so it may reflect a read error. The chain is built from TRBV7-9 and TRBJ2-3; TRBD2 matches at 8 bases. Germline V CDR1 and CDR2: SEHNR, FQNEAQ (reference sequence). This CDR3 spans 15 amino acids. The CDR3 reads CASSARGGRPDTHYF. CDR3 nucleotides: TGTGCCAGCAGCGCCCGGGGGGGGCGCCCAGATACGCATTATTTT.